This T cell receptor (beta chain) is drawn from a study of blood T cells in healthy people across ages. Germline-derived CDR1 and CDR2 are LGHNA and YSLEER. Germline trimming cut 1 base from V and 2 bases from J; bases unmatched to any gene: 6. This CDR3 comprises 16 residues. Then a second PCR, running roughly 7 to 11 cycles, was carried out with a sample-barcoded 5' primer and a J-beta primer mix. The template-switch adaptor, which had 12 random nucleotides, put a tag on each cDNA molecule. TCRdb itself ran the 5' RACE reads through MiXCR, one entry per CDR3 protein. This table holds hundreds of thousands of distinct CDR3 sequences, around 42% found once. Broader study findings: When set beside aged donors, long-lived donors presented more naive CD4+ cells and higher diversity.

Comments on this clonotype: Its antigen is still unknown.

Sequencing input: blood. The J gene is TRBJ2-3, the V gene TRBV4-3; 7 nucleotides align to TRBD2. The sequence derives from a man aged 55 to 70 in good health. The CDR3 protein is CASSQVLAGITDTQYF. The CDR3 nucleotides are TGCGCCAGCAGCCAAGTTTTAGCGGGCATCACAGATACGCAGTATTTT.